The rows below give T cell receptor beta chains drawn from one sample of a study of monozygotic twins with cystic fibrosis. Using immunoSEQ multiplex PCR, the repertoire was profiled, and TCRdb retains in-frame clones only, with some absent. There are around 30,000 clones in the sample; 75% to 95% occur only once, and about 0.54% lies in the top ten. The sample taken for sequencing was blood. These receptors were obtained from a girl between 2 and 10 years old with cystic fibrosis. Each CDR3 is given with its conserved first and last residue. The D gene is left open where the match is weak. The size field is filled for only some rows; it gives once, few, many or a size class.

d_gene: NA
abundance: few
j_gene: TRBJ1-2
v_gene: TRBV5-6
CDR3aa: CASSPGGGYGYTF
CDR3nt: TGTGCCAGCAGCCCGGGCGGGGGCTATGGCTACACCTTC

d_gene: NA
abundance: NA
j_gene: TRBJ1-5
v_gene: TRBV2
CDR3aa: CASKGGRAPRNQPQHF
CDR3nt: TGTGCCAGCAAAGGAGGCAGGGCCCCAAGAAATCAGCCCCAGCATTTT

d_gene: NA
abundance: NA
j_gene: TRBJ1-1
v_gene: TRBV11-2
CDR3aa: CASSLGATTEAFF
CDR3nt: TGTGCCAGCAGCTTGGGGGCTACGACTGAAGCTTTCTTT

d_gene: NA
abundance: NA
j_gene: TRBJ1-4
v_gene: TRBV7-2
CDR3aa: CASSFSGGPRLF
CDR3nt: TGTGCCAGCAGCTTTTCGGGAGGGCCAAGGCTTTTT

d_gene: NA
abundance: NA
j_gene: TRBJ1-2
v_gene: TRBV4-3
CDR3aa: CASSQEPGVWDGYTF
CDR3nt: TGCGCCAGCAGCCAAGAACCAGGCGTTTGGGATGGCTACACCTTC

d_gene: TRBD2
abundance: NA
j_gene: TRBJ2-7
v_gene: TRBV10-3
CDR3aa: CAISSGLAELQHGYEQYF
CDR3nt: TGTGCCATCAGTTCGGGACTAGCGGAACTACAGCACGGGTACGAGCAGTACTTC

d_gene: NA
abundance: NA
j_gene: TRBJ2-5
v_gene: TRBV6-5
CDR3aa: CASSYSLAQETQYF
CDR3nt: TGTGCCAGCAGTTACTCTCTAGCACAAGAGACCCAGTACTTC

d_gene: NA
abundance: NA
j_gene: TRBJ2-7
v_gene: TRBV7-9
CDR3aa: CASSTTRTDYEQYF
CDR3nt: TGTGCCAGCAGCACTACGCGGACAGACTACGAGCAGTACTTC

d_gene: TRBD2
abundance: NA
j_gene: TRBJ2-7
v_gene: TRBV11-1
CDR3aa: CASSKTSGALYEQYF
CDR3nt: TGTGCCAGCAGCAAGACTAGCGGGGCTCTCTACGAGCAGTACTTC

d_gene: NA
abundance: NA
j_gene: TRBJ1-2
v_gene: TRBV6-5
CDR3aa: CASSCPDYGYTF
CDR3nt: TGTGCCAGCAGTTGTCCAGATTATGGCTACACCTTC

d_gene: TRBD1
abundance: NA
j_gene: TRBJ1-2
v_gene: TRBV5-4
CDR3aa: CASSPPNRDRDGYTF
CDR3nt: TGTGCCAGCAGCCCCCCAAACCGGGACAGGGATGGCTACACCTTC

d_gene: NA
abundance: NA
j_gene: TRBJ1-2
v_gene: TRBV9
CDR3aa: CASSVGGSPYGYTF
CDR3nt: TGTGCCAGCAGCGTAGGTGGGTCCCCTTATGGCTACACCTTC

d_gene: NA
abundance: NA
j_gene: TRBJ1-2
v_gene: TRBV11-2
CDR3aa: CASRRAGQSLGYGYTF
CDR3nt: TGTGCCAGCAGACGCGCGGGCCAGAGCCTCGGCTATGGCTACACCTTC

d_gene: NA
abundance: NA
j_gene: TRBJ2-5
v_gene: TRBV6-6
CDR3aa: CASSTDTTYQETQYF
CDR3nt: TGTGCCAGCAGCACTGACACCACCTACCAAGAGACCCAGTACTTC

d_gene: TRBD2
abundance: NA
j_gene: TRBJ2-2
v_gene: TRBV15
CDR3aa: CATKKTAGVRTGELFF
CDR3nt: TGTGCCACCAAAAAGACTGCGGGGGTTAGAACCGGGGAGCTGTTTTTT

d_gene: TRBD1
abundance: NA
j_gene: TRBJ2-1
v_gene: TRBV9
CDR3aa: CASSGEGGWLNEQFF
CDR3nt: TGTGCCAGCAGCGGGGAAGGGGGCTGGTTAAATGAGCAGTTCTTC

d_gene: NA
abundance: NA
j_gene: TRBJ1-4
v_gene: TRBV11-2
CDR3aa: CASSLDLATNEKLFF
CDR3nt: TGTGCCAGCAGCTTAGATTTGGCAACTAATGAAAAACTGTTTTTT

d_gene: TRBD2
abundance: NA
j_gene: TRBJ2-5
v_gene: TRBV2
CDR3aa: CASSELNLLAGQETQYF
CDR3nt: TGTGCCAGCAGTGAGTTGAACCTCTTAGCGGGTCAAGAGACCCAGTACTTC

d_gene: NA
abundance: NA
j_gene: TRBJ2-1
v_gene: TRBV6-6
CDR3aa: CASSLAGAAPYNEQFF
CDR3nt: TGTGCCAGCAGTCTGGCCGGCGCCGCCCCCTACAATGAGCAGTTCTTC

d_gene: NA
abundance: NA
j_gene: TRBJ2-1
v_gene: TRBV7-2
CDR3aa: CASSFPPDRALNTYNEQFF
CDR3nt: TGTGCCAGCAGCTTTCCCCCGGATCGTGCTCTCAATACCTACAATGAGCAGTTCTTC

d_gene: TRBD2
abundance: NA
j_gene: TRBJ2-5
v_gene: TRBV5-1
CDR3aa: CASSETSGRVGYF
CDR3nt: TGCGCCAGCAGTGAGACTAGCGGCCGCGTAGGGTACTTC

d_gene: NA
abundance: NA
j_gene: TRBJ1-5
v_gene: TRBV7-2
CDR3aa: CASSLGRGAQPQHF
CDR3nt: TGTGCCAGCAGCTTAGGAAGGGGGGCTCAGCCCCAGCATTTT

d_gene: NA
abundance: NA
j_gene: TRBJ2-5
v_gene: TRBV7-2
CDR3aa: CASSPSGETQYF
CDR3nt: TGTGCCAGCAGCCCATCGGGGGAGACCCAGTACTTC

d_gene: NA
abundance: NA
j_gene: TRBJ2-3
v_gene: TRBV9
CDR3aa: CASSVEPLGPRGTDTQYF
CDR3nt: TGTGCCAGCAGCGTAGAACCACTGGGGCCGCGGGGAACAGATACGCAGTATTTT

d_gene: TRBD1
abundance: NA
j_gene: TRBJ1-5
v_gene: TRBV5-6
CDR3aa: CASRARVPQGFGNQPQHF
CDR3nt: TGTGCCAGCAGGGCTCGGGTCCCACAGGGGTTTGGCAATCAGCCCCAGCATTTT

d_gene: TRBD1
abundance: NA
j_gene: TRBJ2-5
v_gene: TRBV4-3
CDR3aa: CASSQDPGGYETQYF
CDR3nt: TGCGCCAGCAGCCAAGACCCAGGGGGCTACGAGACCCAGTACTTC

d_gene: NA
abundance: NA
j_gene: TRBJ1-2
v_gene: TRBV4-2
CDR3aa: CASSQAHGYYGYTF
CDR3nt: TGTGCCAGCAGCCAAGCGCACGGATATTATGGCTACACCTTC

d_gene: TRBD2
abundance: NA
j_gene: TRBJ2-2
v_gene: TRBV13
CDR3aa: CASSHGPLAGGITGELFF
CDR3nt: TGTGCCAGCAGCCATGGACCGCTAGCGGGGGGAATCACCGGGGAGCTGTTTTTT

d_gene: TRBD1
abundance: NA
j_gene: TRBJ2-7
v_gene: TRBV19
CDR3aa: CASSAGQGYEQYF
CDR3nt: TGTGCCAGTAGTGCCGGACAGGGCTACGAGCAGTACTTC

d_gene: NA
abundance: NA
j_gene: TRBJ1-1
v_gene: TRBV30
CDR3aa: CASIEGGGAFF
CDR3nt: TGTGCCTCCATAGAGGGAGGCGGGGCTTTCTTT

d_gene: NA
abundance: NA
j_gene: TRBJ2-3
v_gene: TRBV14
CDR3aa: CASSQEGRNTQYF
CDR3nt: TGTGCCAGCAGCCAAGAGGGACGGAATACGCAGTATTTT

d_gene: TRBD1
abundance: NA
j_gene: TRBJ1-6
v_gene: TRBV6-5
CDR3aa: CASSYSNRGHSPLHF
CDR3nt: TGTGCCAGCAGTTACTCGAACAGGGGGCATTCACCCCTCCACTTT

d_gene: NA
abundance: NA
j_gene: TRBJ1-1
v_gene: TRBV15
CDR3aa: CATSRDPGKNTEAFF
CDR3nt: TGTGCCACCAGCAGAGATCCCGGGAAGAACACTGAAGCTTTCTTT

d_gene: NA
abundance: NA
j_gene: TRBJ2-7
v_gene: TRBV18
CDR3aa: CASSPDNYEQYF
CDR3nt: TGTGCCAGCTCACCAGATAACTACGAGCAGTACTTC

d_gene: NA
abundance: NA
j_gene: TRBJ1-5
v_gene: TRBV5-1
CDR3aa: CASSLGGPNQPQHF
CDR3nt: TGCGCCAGCAGCTTGGGGGGCCCCAATCAGCCCCAGCATTTT

d_gene: NA
abundance: NA
j_gene: TRBJ2-4
v_gene: TRBV7-9
CDR3aa: CASSYIEDIQYF
CDR3nt: TGTGCCAGCAGCTATATTGAGGACATTCAGTACTTC

d_gene: NA
abundance: NA
j_gene: TRBJ1-6
v_gene: TRBV27
CDR3aa: CASSPFSTAISPLHF
CDR3nt: TGTGCCAGCAGTCCGTTTTCGACGGCGATTTCACCCCTCCACTTT

d_gene: NA
abundance: NA
j_gene: TRBJ2-3
v_gene: TRBV5-1
CDR3aa: CASRETGTTDTQYF
CDR3nt: TGCGCCAGCAGGGAGACAGGAACCACAGATACGCAGTATTTT

d_gene: TRBD1
abundance: NA
j_gene: TRBJ2-3
v_gene: TRBV30
CDR3aa: CAWKGDRGFFHTQYF
CDR3nt: TGTGCCTGGAAGGGCGACAGGGGGTTTTTTCATACGCAGTATTTT

d_gene: NA
abundance: once
j_gene: TRBJ1-5
v_gene: TRBV5-3
CDR3aa: CARARYGARFGNQPQHF
CDR3nt: TGTGCCAGAGCCCGTTACGGGGCGCGATTTGGCAATCAGCCCCAGCATTTT

d_gene: NA
abundance: NA
j_gene: TRBJ2-5
v_gene: TRBV7-6
CDR3aa: CASSHPTSQETQYF
CDR3nt: TGTGCCAGCAGCCACCCCACCTCCCAAGAGACCCAGTACTTC

d_gene: TRBD1
abundance: NA
j_gene: TRBJ1-2
v_gene: TRBV18
CDR3aa: CASSPQGEDYGYTF
CDR3nt: TGTGCCAGCTCACCGCAGGGGGAGGACTATGGCTACACCTTC

d_gene: NA
abundance: NA
j_gene: TRBJ1-1
v_gene: TRBV5-4
CDR3aa: CASSLLGEAFF
CDR3nt: TGTGCCAGCAGCTTGCTCGGAGAAGCTTTCTTT

d_gene: NA
abundance: NA
j_gene: TRBJ1-1
v_gene: TRBV30
CDR3aa: CAWSSGDNSKAFF
CDR3nt: TGTGCCTGGAGTTCGGGGGACAATAGTAAAGCTTTCTTT

d_gene: NA
abundance: once
j_gene: TRBJ2-1
v_gene: TRBV4-2
CDR3aa: CASSPGIDRDEQFF
CDR3nt: TGTGCCAGCAGCCCTGGAATCGACCGGGATGAGCAGTTCTTC

d_gene: NA
abundance: NA
j_gene: TRBJ1-6
v_gene: TRBV27
CDR3aa: CASSFGESSPLHF
CDR3nt: TGTGCCAGCAGTTTCGGGGAGTCTTCACCCCTCCACTTT

d_gene: NA
abundance: NA
j_gene: TRBJ1-1
v_gene: TRBV19
CDR3aa: CAIKFEGRAFF
CDR3nt: TGTGCCATCAAATTTGAGGGGCGGGCTTTCTTT

d_gene: TRBD1
abundance: NA
j_gene: TRBJ2-5
v_gene: TRBV7-6
CDR3aa: CASSLVGDRGRETQYF
CDR3nt: TGTGCCAGCAGCTTAGTTGGAGACAGGGGGCGAGAGACCCAGTACTTC

d_gene: NA
abundance: NA
j_gene: TRBJ1-1
v_gene: TRBV29-1
CDR3aa: CSVEQGYEAFF
CDR3nt: TGCAGCGTTGAGCAAGGGTATGAAGCTTTCTTT

d_gene: TRBD1
abundance: NA
j_gene: TRBJ2-5
v_gene: TRBV30
CDR3aa: CAWSENRGPQETQYF
CDR3nt: TGTGCCTGGAGTGAGAACAGGGGGCCCCAAGAGACCCAGTACTTC

d_gene: TRBD2
abundance: NA
j_gene: TRBJ2-6
v_gene: TRBV5-6
CDR3aa: CASSIGRRSGANVLTF
CDR3nt: TGTGCCAGCAGCATCGGGAGGAGGAGTGGGGCCAACGTCCTGACTTTC

d_gene: NA
abundance: NA
j_gene: TRBJ2-5
v_gene: TRBV19
CDR3aa: CASSSISGAPQETQYF
CDR3nt: TGTGCCAGTAGTAGTATATCGGGGGCTCCACAAGAGACCCAGTACTTC

d_gene: NA
abundance: NA
j_gene: TRBJ2-3
v_gene: TRBV6-5
CDR3aa: CASSRLGTSTDTQYF
CDR3nt: TGTGCCAGCAGTCGACTGGGGACTAGCACAGATACGCAGTATTTT

d_gene: NA
abundance: NA
j_gene: TRBJ2-1
v_gene: TRBV7-2
CDR3aa: CASSLGRLYNEQFF
CDR3nt: TGTGCCAGCAGCTTGGGCCGGCTATACAATGAGCAGTTCTTC

d_gene: NA
abundance: NA
j_gene: TRBJ2-7
v_gene: TRBV5-1
CDR3aa: CASSRGTVAIYEQYF
CDR3nt: TGCGCCAGCAGCCGCGGGACAGTGGCAATCTACGAGCAGTACTTC

d_gene: NA
abundance: NA
j_gene: TRBJ1-5
v_gene: TRBV4-2
CDR3aa: CASSRTPQGNQPQHF
CDR3nt: TGTGCCAGCAGCCGAACCCCACAGGGCAATCAGCCCCAGCATTTT

d_gene: TRBD2
abundance: NA
j_gene: TRBJ2-1
v_gene: TRBV9
CDR3aa: CASSVDGGGGTLNEQFF
CDR3nt: TGTGCCAGCAGCGTAGATGGCGGCGGGGGGACCTTAAATGAGCAGTTCTTC

d_gene: NA
abundance: NA
j_gene: TRBJ2-3
v_gene: TRBV5-4
CDR3aa: CASSLLGPGTDTQYF
CDR3nt: TGTGCCAGCAGCTTGTTGGGCCCCGGCACAGATACGCAGTATTTT

d_gene: TRBD1
abundance: NA
j_gene: TRBJ2-3
v_gene: TRBV14
CDR3aa: CASSQDWGTGGTDTQYF
CDR3nt: TGTGCCAGCAGCCAAGATTGGGGGACAGGAGGCACAGATACGCAGTATTTT

d_gene: TRBD1
abundance: NA
j_gene: TRBJ2-7
v_gene: TRBV30
CDR3aa: CAWLQGVEQYF
CDR3nt: TGTGCCTGGCTGCAGGGGGTCGAGCAGTACTTC